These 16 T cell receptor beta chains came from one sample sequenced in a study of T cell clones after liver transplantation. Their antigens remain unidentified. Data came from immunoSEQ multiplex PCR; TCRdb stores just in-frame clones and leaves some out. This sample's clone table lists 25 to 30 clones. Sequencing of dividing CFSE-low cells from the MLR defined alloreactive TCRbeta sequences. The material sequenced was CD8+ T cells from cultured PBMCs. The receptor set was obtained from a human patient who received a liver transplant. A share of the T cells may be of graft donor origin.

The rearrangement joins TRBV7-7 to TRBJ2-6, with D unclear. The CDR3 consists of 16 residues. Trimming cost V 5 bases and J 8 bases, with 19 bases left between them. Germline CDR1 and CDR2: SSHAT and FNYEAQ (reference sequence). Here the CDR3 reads CASSGVPQSRTNVLTF. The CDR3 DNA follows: TGTGCCAGCAGCGGTGTGCCACAAAGTCGGACCAACGTCCTGACTTTC.

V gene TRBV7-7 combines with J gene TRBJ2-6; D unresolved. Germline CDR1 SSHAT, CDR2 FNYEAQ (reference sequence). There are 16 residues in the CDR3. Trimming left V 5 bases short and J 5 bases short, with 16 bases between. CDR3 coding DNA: TGTGCCAGCAGCGGTGTGCCACAAAGTCGGGCCAACGTCCTGACTTTC. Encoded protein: CASSGVPQSRANVLTF. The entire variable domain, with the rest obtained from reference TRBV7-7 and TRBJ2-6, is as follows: GAGVSQSPRYKVTKRGQDVTLRCDPISSHATLYWYQQALGQGPEFLTYFNYEAQPDKSGLPSDRFSAERPEGSISTLTIQRTEQRDSAMYRCASSGVPQSRANVLTFGAGSRLTVL.

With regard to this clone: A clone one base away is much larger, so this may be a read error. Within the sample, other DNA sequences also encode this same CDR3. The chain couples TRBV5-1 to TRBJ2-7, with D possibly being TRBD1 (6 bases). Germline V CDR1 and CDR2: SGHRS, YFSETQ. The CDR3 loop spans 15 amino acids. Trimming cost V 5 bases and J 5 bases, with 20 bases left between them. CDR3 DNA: TGCGCCAGCAGTTTGTCACAGGGTAATGTGGACGAGCAGTACTTC. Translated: CASSLSQGNVDEQYF.

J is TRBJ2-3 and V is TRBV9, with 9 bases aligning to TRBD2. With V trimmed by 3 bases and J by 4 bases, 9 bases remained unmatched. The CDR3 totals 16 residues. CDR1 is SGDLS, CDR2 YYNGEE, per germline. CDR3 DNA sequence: TGTGCCAGCAGCGGACGTTTGGGCGGGGGGGCAGATACGCAGTATTTT. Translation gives CASSGRLGGGADTQYF. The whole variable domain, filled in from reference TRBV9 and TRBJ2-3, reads DSGVTQTPKHLITATGQRVTLRCSPRSGDLSVYWYQQSLDQGLQFLIQYYNGEERAKGNILERFSAQQFPDLHSELNLSSLELGDSALYFCASSGRLGGGADTQYFGPGTRLTVL.

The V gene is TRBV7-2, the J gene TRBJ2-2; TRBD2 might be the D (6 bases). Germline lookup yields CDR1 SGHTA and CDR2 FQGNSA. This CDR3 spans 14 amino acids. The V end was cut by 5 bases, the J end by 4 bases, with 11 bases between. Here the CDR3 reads CASSGDSITGELFF. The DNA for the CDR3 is TGTGCCAGCAGCGGGGACTCAATCACCGGGGAGCTGTTTTTT.

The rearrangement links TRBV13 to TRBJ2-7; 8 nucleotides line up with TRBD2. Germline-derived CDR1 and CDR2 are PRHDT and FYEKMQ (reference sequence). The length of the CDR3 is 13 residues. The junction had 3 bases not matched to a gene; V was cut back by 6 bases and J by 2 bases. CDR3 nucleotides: TGTGCCAGCAGTAGCGGGGTAGCCTACGAGCAGTACTTC. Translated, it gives CASSSGVAYEQYF. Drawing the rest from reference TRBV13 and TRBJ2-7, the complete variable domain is AAGVIQSPRHLIKEKRETATLKCYPIPRHDTVYWYQQGPGQDPQFLISFYEKMQSDKGSIPDRFSAQQFSDYHSELNMSSLELGDSALYFCASSSGVAYEQYFGPGTRLTVT.

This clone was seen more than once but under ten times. The CDR3 sequence: CAISESWGGNQPQHF. CDR3 coding DNA: TGTGCCATCAGTGAGTCCTGGGGAGGGAATCAGCCCCAGCATTTT. The V gene is TRBV10-3, the J gene TRBJ1-5; D is unclear. The V end lost 0 bases, the J end lost 4 bases, and 10 bases lay between the germline ends. Per the germline V gene, CDR1 is ENHRY and CDR2 is SYGVKD. The CDR3 is 15 amino acids.

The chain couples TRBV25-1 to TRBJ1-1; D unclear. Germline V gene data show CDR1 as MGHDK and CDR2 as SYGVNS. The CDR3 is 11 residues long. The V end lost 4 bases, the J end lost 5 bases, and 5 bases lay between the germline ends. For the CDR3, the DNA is TGTGCCAGCAGTGCAATTACTGAAGCTTTCTTT. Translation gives CASSAITEAFF.

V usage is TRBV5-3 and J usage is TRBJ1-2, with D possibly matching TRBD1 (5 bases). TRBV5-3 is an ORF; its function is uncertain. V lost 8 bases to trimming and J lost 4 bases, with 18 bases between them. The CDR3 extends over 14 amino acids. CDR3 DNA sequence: TGTGCCAGCGCACACACAGGAAAGACCTATGGCTACACCTTC. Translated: CASAHTGKTYGYTF.

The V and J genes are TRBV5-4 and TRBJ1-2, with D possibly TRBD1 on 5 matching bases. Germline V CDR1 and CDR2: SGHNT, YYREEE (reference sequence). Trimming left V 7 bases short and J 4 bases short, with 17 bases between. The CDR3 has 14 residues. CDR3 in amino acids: CASAHTGKTYGYTF. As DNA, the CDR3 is TGTGCCAGCGCACACACAGGAAAGACCTATGGCTACACCTTC.

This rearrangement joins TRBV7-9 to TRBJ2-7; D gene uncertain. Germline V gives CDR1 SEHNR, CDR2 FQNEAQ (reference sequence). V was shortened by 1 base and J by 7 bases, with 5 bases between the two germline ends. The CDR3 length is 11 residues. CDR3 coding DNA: TGTGCCAGCAGCTTAGGAAATGAGCAGTACTTC. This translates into CASSLGNEQYF.

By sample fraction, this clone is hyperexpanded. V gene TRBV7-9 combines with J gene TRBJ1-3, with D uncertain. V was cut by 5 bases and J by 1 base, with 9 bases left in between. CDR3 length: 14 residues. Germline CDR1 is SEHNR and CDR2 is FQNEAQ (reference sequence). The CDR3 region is CASSPTESGNTIYF. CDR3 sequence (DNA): TGTGCCAGCAGCCCCACGGAGTCTGGAAACACCATATATTTT. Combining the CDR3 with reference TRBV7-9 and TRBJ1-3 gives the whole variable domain DTGVSQNPRHKITKRGQNVTFRCDPISEHNRLYWYRQTLGQGPEFLTYFQNEAQLEKSRLLSDRFSAERPKGSFSTLEIQRTEQGDSAMYLCASSPTESGNTIYFGEGSWLTVV.

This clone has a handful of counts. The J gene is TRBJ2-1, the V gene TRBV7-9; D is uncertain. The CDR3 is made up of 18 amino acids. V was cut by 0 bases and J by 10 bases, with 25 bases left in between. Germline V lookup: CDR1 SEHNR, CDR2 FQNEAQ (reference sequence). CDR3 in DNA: TGTGCCAGCAGCTTAGCCCCAGTGATGGGCATCCCCCCCTCCGAGCAGTTCTTC. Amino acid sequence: CASSLAPVMGIPPSEQFF.

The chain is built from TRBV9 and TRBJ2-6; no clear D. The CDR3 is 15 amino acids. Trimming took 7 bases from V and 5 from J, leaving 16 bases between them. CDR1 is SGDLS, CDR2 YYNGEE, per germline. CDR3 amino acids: CASELKQSRANVLTF. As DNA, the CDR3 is TGTGCCAGCGAACTCAAACAAAGTCGGGCCAACGTCCTGACTTTC.

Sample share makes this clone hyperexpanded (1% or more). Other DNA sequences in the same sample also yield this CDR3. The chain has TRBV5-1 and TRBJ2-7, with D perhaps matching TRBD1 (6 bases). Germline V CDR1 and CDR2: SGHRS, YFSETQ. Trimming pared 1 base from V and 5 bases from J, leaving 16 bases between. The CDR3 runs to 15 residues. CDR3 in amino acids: CASSLSQGNVDEQYF. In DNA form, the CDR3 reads TGCGCCAGCAGCTTGTCACAGGGTAATGTGGACGAGCAGTACTTC.

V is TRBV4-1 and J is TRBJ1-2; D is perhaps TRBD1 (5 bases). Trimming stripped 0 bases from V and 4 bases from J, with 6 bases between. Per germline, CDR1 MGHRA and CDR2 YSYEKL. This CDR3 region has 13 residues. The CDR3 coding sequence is TGCGCCAGCAGCCAAGACGACAGCTATGGCTACACCTTC. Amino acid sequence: CASSQDDSYGYTF.